This T cell receptor (beta chain) was identified in a study of PD-1 blockade in classical Hodgkin lymphoma. In every patient, relapse followed autologous stem cell transplantation, while exposure to brentuximab vedotin differed. This clone was recorded once. The antigen is unknown. Here immunoSEQ multiplex PCR was the method, and the copy in TCRdb shows in-frame clones only, minus some. This table holds over 35,000 clones, over 65% found once. Study conclusions and caveats: Baseline diversity was lower in partial responders and progressors than complete responders. Newly diagnosed patients were reported to start with lower TCR diversity than healthy donors. CD4+ but not CD8+ TCR diversity rose significantly by C4D1.

V was pared by 4 bases and J by 3 bases, with 6 bases of the junction left unmatched. The CDR3 has 16 amino acids. Per the germline V gene, CDR1 is MDHEN and CDR2 is SYDVKM. The origin of this receptor is a human donor with classical Hodgkin lymphoma. This chain uses TRBV28 with TRBJ2-5; 12 nucleotides agree with TRBD2. Sample: peripheral blood mononuclear cells (PBMCs), taken at baseline. This CDR3 reads CASSSWTSGTKETQYF. The CDR3, as DNA: TGTGCCAGCAGTTCATGGACTAGCGGGACCAAAGAGACCCAGTACTTC. The full variable domain, with the rest looked up from reference TRBV28 and TRBJ2-5, is DVKVTQSSRYLVKRTGEKVFLECVQDMDHENMFWYRQDPGLGLRLIYFSYDVKMKEKGDIPEGYSVSREKKERFSLILESASTNQTSMYLCASSSWTSGTKETQYFGPGTRLLVL.